This is a list of T cell receptor beta chains from one sample in a study of shared clonotypes between healthy human individuals. The protocol was immunoSEQ multiplex PCR, while the TCRdb copy is restricted to in-frame clones and leaves out a portion. The sample has some 1.4 million clones; approximately 96% are singletons. Input material: naive CD4+ T cells sorted from blood. The receptor set was obtained from a man aged 25 to 40 in good health. Each CDR3 is given with its conserved first and last residue. Each record gives: D gene, clone size, V gene, J gene, CDR3 DNA, CDR3 protein. A D gene is named only where the DNA matches it firmly. Part of the rows lack a size; the others show once, few, many or a class for expanded clones.

d_call: .
clone_size: .
v_call: TRBV9
j_call: TRBJ2-1
cdr3_nt: TGTGCCAGCAGCGTACTAACAACACATAACAATGAGCAGTTCTTC
cdr3_aa: CASSVLTTHNNEQFF

d_call: TRBD2
clone_size: .
v_call: TRBV27
j_call: TRBJ2-1
cdr3_nt: TGTGCCAGCACGGGACTAGCGGGAGTGGTAAATGAGCAGTTCTTC
cdr3_aa: CASTGLAGVVNEQFF

d_call: TRBD2
clone_size: .
v_call: TRBV7-9
j_call: TRBJ2-3
cdr3_nt: TGTGCCAGCAGCTTTAGGCTAGCGGGAGACACGGCAGATACGCAGTATTTT
cdr3_aa: CASSFRLAGDTADTQYF

d_call: .
clone_size: .
v_call: TRBV7-2
j_call: TRBJ1-1
cdr3_nt: TGTGCCAGCAGCCCGGGGCCTAACACTGAAGCTTTCTTT
cdr3_aa: CASSPGPNTEAFF

d_call: .
clone_size: .
v_call: TRBV18
j_call: TRBJ1-5
cdr3_nt: TGTGCCAGCTCACCAAGGAGGGAGGGTCAGCCCCAGCATTTT
cdr3_aa: CASSPRREGQPQHF

d_call: .
clone_size: .
v_call: TRBV5-4
j_call: TRBJ1-2
cdr3_nt: TGTGCCAGCAGCCTACCCGCAGGGAGTGGCTACACCTTC
cdr3_aa: CASSLPAGSGYTF

d_call: .
clone_size: .
v_call: TRBV15
j_call: TRBJ2-7
cdr3_nt: TGTGCCACCGTGAGATGTCCCTCCTACGAGCAGTACTTC
cdr3_aa: CATVRCPSYEQYF

d_call: .
clone_size: .
v_call: TRBV7-2
j_call: TRBJ2-5
cdr3_nt: TGTGCCAGCAGCTTGACGGGAGCCGGCGGGTTCCAGTACTTC
cdr3_aa: CASSLTGAGGFQYF

d_call: TRBD2
clone_size: .
v_call: TRBV15
j_call: TRBJ2-1
cdr3_nt: TGTGCCACCAGCAGAGATCTAGCGGGAGGGAATGAGCAGTTCTTC
cdr3_aa: CATSRDLAGGNEQFF

d_call: .
clone_size: .
v_call: TRBV7-8
j_call: TRBJ2-5
cdr3_nt: TGTGCCAGCAGCCCAGACTCGGAGACCCAGTACTTC
cdr3_aa: CASSPDSETQYF

d_call: .
clone_size: .
v_call: TRBV2
j_call: TRBJ2-2
cdr3_nt: TGTGCCAGCAGTCTATACAGGGAGGCCGGGGAGCTGTTTTTT
cdr3_aa: CASSLYREAGELFF

d_call: TRBD1
clone_size: .
v_call: TRBV5-1
j_call: TRBJ1-4
cdr3_nt: TGCGCCAGCAGCTTTGGGCAGGGGGATGAAAAACTGTTTTTT
cdr3_aa: CASSFGQGDEKLFF

d_call: .
clone_size: .
v_call: TRBV5-6
j_call: TRBJ2-2
cdr3_nt: TGTGCCAGCGCTTCCCTAGGGGGCACCGGGGAGCTGTTTTTT
cdr3_aa: CASASLGGTGELFF

d_call: .
clone_size: .
v_call: TRBV6-5
j_call: TRBJ1-4
cdr3_nt: TGTGCCAGCAGACCGGGACAAATCCCTACGGGGAGACTGTTTTTT
cdr3_aa: CASRPGQIPTGRLFF

d_call: TRBD1
clone_size: .
v_call: TRBV5-4
j_call: TRBJ2-3
cdr3_nt: TGTGCCAGCAGCTCGTCACAGGGGGCGTGGGGTGCTGATACGCAGTATTTT
cdr3_aa: CASSSSQGAWGADTQYF

d_call: .
clone_size: once
v_call: TRBV5-1
j_call: TRBJ1-1
cdr3_nt: TGCGCCAGCAGCTTGTGGTCTGGGGCGGGAACTGAAGCTTTCTTT
cdr3_aa: CASSLWSGAGTEAFF

d_call: .
clone_size: .
v_call: TRBV5-1
j_call: TRBJ2-1
cdr3_nt: TGCGCCAGCGGAGGGGGCTCCTACAATGAGCAGTTCTTC
cdr3_aa: CASGGGSYNEQFF

d_call: .
clone_size: .
v_call: TRBV10-3
j_call: TRBJ1-1
cdr3_nt: TGTGCCATCAGTGGGGGGCAGGGGCAGAACACTGAAGCTTTCTTT
cdr3_aa: CAISGGQGQNTEAFF

d_call: .
clone_size: .
v_call: TRBV29-1
j_call: TRBJ2-6
cdr3_nt: TGCAGCGTTGTTGGCAGCTCTGGGGCCAACGTCCTGACTTTC
cdr3_aa: CSVVGSSGANVLTF